The subject of this entry is one TCR beta chain. This sample is drawn from a study of blood T cells in healthy people across ages. Germline trimming cut 9 bases from V and 7 bases from J; bases unmatched to any gene: 10. Germline lookup yields CDR1 LNHDA and CDR2 SQIVND (reference sequence). This CDR3 has 14 residues. The authors ran a second PCR of about 7 to 11 cycles using a sample-barcoded 5' primer and a J-beta primer mix. TCRdb fed the 5' RACE reads into MiXCR, producing one record per CDR3 protein. The table lists over 500,000 distinct CDR3 sequences, about 25% of them singletons. The same data also went into a second study, on T cells of mothers and their children. That work states: Persisting microchimeric T cell clones went undetected.

The sequence derives from a boy between 2 and 10 years old in good health. The chain combines TRBV19 with TRBJ2-4, with 9 bases fitting TRBD2. Sequencing was performed on blood. CDR3 protein: CASRTAGGENIQYF. The DNA for the CDR3 is TGTGCCAGCAGAACAGCGGGAGGAGAGAACATTCAGTACTTC.